Listed here are 14 T cell receptor beta chains from one sample, sequenced in a study of breast tumors, draining lymph nodes, adjacent tissues. TCRdb re-analysed the multiplex PCR reads in MiXCR, keeping a single row per CDR3 protein. The sample has over 100,000 distinct CDR3 sequences; under 25% are singletons. Samples came from axillary lymph nodes draining the breast cancer. The sample consisted of axillary lymph node tissue. The receptors come from a female donor with breast cancer. Some clones in this sample may be carry-over from other donors' samples.

This clonotype was counted ten times or more. This chain links TRBV11-3 with TRBJ2-6; TRBD1 aligns across 7 bases. Trimming at V came to 5 bases and at J to 0 bases, leaving 7 bases not matched to a gene. Germline loops: CDR1 SGHNT, CDR2 YENEEA. The CDR3 loop spans 17 amino acids. CDR3 protein: CASSRTGGFSGANVLTF. The DNA for the CDR3 is TGTGCCAGCAGCCGGACAGGAGGATTCTCTGGGGCCAACGTCCTGACTTTC.

This chain joins TRBV12-3 or TRBV12-4 and TRBJ2-7; D is uncertain. Between the trimmed V and J ends, which lost 6 bases and 5 bases, there was a span of 17 bases. The CDR3 covers 14 residues. The CDR3 region has the DNA TGTGCCAGCAGCTTGACATTCACTTCCCACGAGCAGTACTTC. Its translation: CASSLTFTSHEQYF.

This clonotype was seen many times. This chain uses TRBV28 with TRBJ2-7; TRBD1 matches 7 bases. The CDR3 totals 14 residues. The ends lost 6 bases at V and 7 bases at J; junction bases unmatched: 12. Germline V lookup: CDR1 MDHEN, CDR2 SYDVKM. CDR3 nucleotides: TGTGCCAGCAGAACGACGACAGGGACGGGGGAGCAGTACTTC. The encoded protein is CASRTTTGTGEQYF. The complete variable domain, with remaining parts taken from reference TRBV28 and TRBJ2-7, reads DVKVTQSSRYLVKRTGEKVFLECVQDMDHENMFWYRQDPGLGLRLIYFSYDVKMKEKGDIPEGYSVSREKKERFSLILESASTNQTSMYLCASRTTTGTGEQYFGPGTRLTVT.

This clonotype was picked up many times. The chain links TRBV5-6 to TRBJ1-2, with 7 bases identical to TRBD1. Germline V gene sequence: CDR1 SGHDT, CDR2 YYEEEE. The V gene end was trimmed by 4 bases and the J gene end by 8 bases; junction bases not matched to a gene: 11. The CDR3 totals 14 residues. In nucleotides, the CDR3 is TGTGCCAGCAGCACCTACAGGGGAGTGGTCGGCTACACCTTC. Its translation is CASSTYRGVVGYTF. The entire variable domain, with the rest obtained from reference TRBV5-6 and TRBJ1-2, is as follows: DAGVTQSPTHLIKTRGQQVTLRCSPKSGHDTVSWYQQALGQGPQFIFQYYEEEERQRGNFPDRFSGHQFPNYSSELNVNALLLGDSALYLCASSTYRGVVGYTFGSGTRLTVV.

The table lists this clonotype with many counts. The chain is built from TRBV6-6 and TRBJ1-5; the match to TRBD1 covers 10 bases. The CDR3 runs to 16 residues. V lost 5 bases and J lost 3; bases outside the gene matches: 7. CDR1 is MNHNY, CDR2 SVGAGI, per germline (reference sequence). This chain's CDR3 is CASSNRGTGDNQPQHF. CDR3 coding DNA: TGTGCCAGCAGTAACAGGGGGACAGGGGACAATCAGCCCCAGCATTTT.

There are a few counts of this clonotype. In nucleotides, the CDR3 is TGTGCCAGCAGCCCAGACGGCCCGGCTGGAAACACCATATATTTT. Encoded protein: CASSPDGPAGNTIYF. The chain links TRBV7-9 to TRBJ1-3; D is ambiguous. The V and J ends lost 5 bases and 2 bases respectively, with 13 bases between them. Germline-derived CDR1 and CDR2 are SEHNR and FQNEAQ (reference sequence). CDR3 length: 15 residues.

This clonotype was seen only a few times. The chain links TRBV3-1 to TRBJ2-2, with D possibly matching TRBD1 (6 bases). Germline CDR1 and CDR2: LGHDT and YNNKEL (reference sequence). V was cut by 1 base and J by 6 bases, with 12 bases left in between. The CDR3 totals 15 residues. CDR3 amino acids: CASSQGSRGPGELFF. As DNA, the CDR3 is TGTGCCAGCAGCCAAGGCAGCAGGGGCCCCGGGGAGCTGTTTTTT.

Remarks on this clonotype: The germline gene is not matched at one end of the junction; a read error may be the cause. The chain is built from TRBV6-4 and TRBJ2-5; either TRBD1 or TRBD2 may supply D (6 bases each). This CDR3 contains 17 residues. CDR1 and CDR2 (germline): MRHNA, SNTAGT. The CDR3 DNA reads as TGTACCAGCAGTTCCCGCCTCGTAGGGGGGCTGAAAGAGACCCAGTACTTT. Translated, it gives CTSSSRLVGGLKETQYF.

The chain carries TRBV30 and TRBJ2-3; tentatively, D is TRBD2 (6 bases). Germline V gene lookup returns CDR1 GTSNPN and CDR2 SVGIG (reference sequence). Trimming left V 0 bases short and J 6 bases short, with 13 bases between. This CDR3 spans 14 amino acids. CDR3: CAWSVWQGGDTQYF. In DNA form, the CDR3 reads TGTGCCTGGAGTGTGTGGCAGGGAGGCGATACGCAGTATTTT.

This clonotype was recorded many times. The genes are TRBV20-1 and TRBJ2-5; D gene unclear. The CDR3 length is 13 residues. V lost 1 base to trimming and J lost 4 bases, with 10 bases between them. The germline V gene has CDR1 DFQATT and CDR2 SNEGSKA (reference sequence). CDR3 amino acids: CSARVQVPETQYF. The CDR3 DNA sequence: TGCAGTGCTAGAGTCCAAGTCCCAGAGACCCAGTACTTC.

This clonotype showed up just a few times. V gene TRBV3-1 combines with J gene TRBJ1-2, with 9 bases fitting TRBD1. V lost 7 bases, J lost 2 bases, and 5 bases stayed unmatched. The CDR3 length is 14 residues. Germline V lookup: CDR1 LGHDT, CDR2 YNNKEL (reference sequence). DNA for the CDR3: TGTGCCAGCACCCTCACAGGGGGCAACTATGGCTACACCTTC. It specifies CASTLTGGNYGYTF.

This clonotype showed up many times. This chain joins TRBV20-1 and TRBJ2-7; a possible D gene is TRBD2 (6 bases). Trimming left V 6 bases short and J 0 bases short, with 18 bases between. Germline V gene lookup returns CDR1 DFQATT and CDR2 SNEGSKA (reference sequence). The CDR3 has 15 amino acids. The CDR3 here is CSAETNRGNSYEQYF. The CDR3 DNA sequence: TGCAGTGCCGAAACTAACCGGGGGAACTCCTACGAGCAGTACTTC.

In regard to this clonotype: This could be a read error, since a much larger clone is one nucleotide away. This chain uses TRBV6-1 with TRBJ2-1, with TRBD2 matching 8 bases. J lost 3 bases, V lost 6 bases, and 7 bases had no gene match. The CDR3 consists of 15 residues. The germline V gene encodes CDR1 MNHNS and CDR2 SASEGT. This CDR3 reads CASSTLAGVYNEQFF. CDR3 sequence (DNA): TGTGCCAGCAGCACTCTAGCGGGTGTCTACAATGAGCAGTTCTTC.

This clonotype was seen only a few times. The genes are TRBV18 and TRBJ2-2; D call uncertain. The length of the CDR3 is 13 residues. Per germline, CDR1 KGHSH and CDR2 LQKENI. Trimming removed 1 base at V and 6 bases at J, with 6 bases between. In DNA, the CDR3 is TGTGCCAGCTCACCACAATCCGCCGGGGAGCTGTTTTTT. Translated, it gives CASSPQSAGELFF. Full variable domain (remainder filled in from reference TRBV18 and TRBJ2-2): NAGVMQNPRHLVRRRGQEARLRCSPMKGHSHVYWYRQLPEEGLKFMVYLQKENIIDESGMPKERFSAEFPKEGPSILRIQQVVRGDSAAYFCASSPQSAGELFFGEGSRLTVL.